This TCR beta chain was identified during a study of T cells expressing NK-cell markers. Study-wide results and caveats: Top CD8+ clonotypes included the dominant CD3+CD56+NKG2C+ clonotypes in 6 or 7 donors.

About this clonotype: Its antigen remains unknown.

TCRdb reanalyzed the 5' RACE reads and collapses them to one entry per CDR3 protein, without DNA. The table lists about 260,000 distinct CDR3 sequences. The sequenced sample consisted of blood T cells: a sorted CD56 or NKG2C T cell subset, CD4+ or CD8+ T cells, or bulk PBMC T cells (not recorded which). The receptor was derived from a woman between 18 and 70 years old in good health.

The CDR3 loop reads CASSFNRGRYNEQFF. The chain carries TRBV11-2 and TRBJ2-1; absent DNA, TCRdb's TRBD2 call cannot be checked. Per germline, CDR1 SGHAT and CDR2 FQNNGV. CDR3 length equals 15 residues.